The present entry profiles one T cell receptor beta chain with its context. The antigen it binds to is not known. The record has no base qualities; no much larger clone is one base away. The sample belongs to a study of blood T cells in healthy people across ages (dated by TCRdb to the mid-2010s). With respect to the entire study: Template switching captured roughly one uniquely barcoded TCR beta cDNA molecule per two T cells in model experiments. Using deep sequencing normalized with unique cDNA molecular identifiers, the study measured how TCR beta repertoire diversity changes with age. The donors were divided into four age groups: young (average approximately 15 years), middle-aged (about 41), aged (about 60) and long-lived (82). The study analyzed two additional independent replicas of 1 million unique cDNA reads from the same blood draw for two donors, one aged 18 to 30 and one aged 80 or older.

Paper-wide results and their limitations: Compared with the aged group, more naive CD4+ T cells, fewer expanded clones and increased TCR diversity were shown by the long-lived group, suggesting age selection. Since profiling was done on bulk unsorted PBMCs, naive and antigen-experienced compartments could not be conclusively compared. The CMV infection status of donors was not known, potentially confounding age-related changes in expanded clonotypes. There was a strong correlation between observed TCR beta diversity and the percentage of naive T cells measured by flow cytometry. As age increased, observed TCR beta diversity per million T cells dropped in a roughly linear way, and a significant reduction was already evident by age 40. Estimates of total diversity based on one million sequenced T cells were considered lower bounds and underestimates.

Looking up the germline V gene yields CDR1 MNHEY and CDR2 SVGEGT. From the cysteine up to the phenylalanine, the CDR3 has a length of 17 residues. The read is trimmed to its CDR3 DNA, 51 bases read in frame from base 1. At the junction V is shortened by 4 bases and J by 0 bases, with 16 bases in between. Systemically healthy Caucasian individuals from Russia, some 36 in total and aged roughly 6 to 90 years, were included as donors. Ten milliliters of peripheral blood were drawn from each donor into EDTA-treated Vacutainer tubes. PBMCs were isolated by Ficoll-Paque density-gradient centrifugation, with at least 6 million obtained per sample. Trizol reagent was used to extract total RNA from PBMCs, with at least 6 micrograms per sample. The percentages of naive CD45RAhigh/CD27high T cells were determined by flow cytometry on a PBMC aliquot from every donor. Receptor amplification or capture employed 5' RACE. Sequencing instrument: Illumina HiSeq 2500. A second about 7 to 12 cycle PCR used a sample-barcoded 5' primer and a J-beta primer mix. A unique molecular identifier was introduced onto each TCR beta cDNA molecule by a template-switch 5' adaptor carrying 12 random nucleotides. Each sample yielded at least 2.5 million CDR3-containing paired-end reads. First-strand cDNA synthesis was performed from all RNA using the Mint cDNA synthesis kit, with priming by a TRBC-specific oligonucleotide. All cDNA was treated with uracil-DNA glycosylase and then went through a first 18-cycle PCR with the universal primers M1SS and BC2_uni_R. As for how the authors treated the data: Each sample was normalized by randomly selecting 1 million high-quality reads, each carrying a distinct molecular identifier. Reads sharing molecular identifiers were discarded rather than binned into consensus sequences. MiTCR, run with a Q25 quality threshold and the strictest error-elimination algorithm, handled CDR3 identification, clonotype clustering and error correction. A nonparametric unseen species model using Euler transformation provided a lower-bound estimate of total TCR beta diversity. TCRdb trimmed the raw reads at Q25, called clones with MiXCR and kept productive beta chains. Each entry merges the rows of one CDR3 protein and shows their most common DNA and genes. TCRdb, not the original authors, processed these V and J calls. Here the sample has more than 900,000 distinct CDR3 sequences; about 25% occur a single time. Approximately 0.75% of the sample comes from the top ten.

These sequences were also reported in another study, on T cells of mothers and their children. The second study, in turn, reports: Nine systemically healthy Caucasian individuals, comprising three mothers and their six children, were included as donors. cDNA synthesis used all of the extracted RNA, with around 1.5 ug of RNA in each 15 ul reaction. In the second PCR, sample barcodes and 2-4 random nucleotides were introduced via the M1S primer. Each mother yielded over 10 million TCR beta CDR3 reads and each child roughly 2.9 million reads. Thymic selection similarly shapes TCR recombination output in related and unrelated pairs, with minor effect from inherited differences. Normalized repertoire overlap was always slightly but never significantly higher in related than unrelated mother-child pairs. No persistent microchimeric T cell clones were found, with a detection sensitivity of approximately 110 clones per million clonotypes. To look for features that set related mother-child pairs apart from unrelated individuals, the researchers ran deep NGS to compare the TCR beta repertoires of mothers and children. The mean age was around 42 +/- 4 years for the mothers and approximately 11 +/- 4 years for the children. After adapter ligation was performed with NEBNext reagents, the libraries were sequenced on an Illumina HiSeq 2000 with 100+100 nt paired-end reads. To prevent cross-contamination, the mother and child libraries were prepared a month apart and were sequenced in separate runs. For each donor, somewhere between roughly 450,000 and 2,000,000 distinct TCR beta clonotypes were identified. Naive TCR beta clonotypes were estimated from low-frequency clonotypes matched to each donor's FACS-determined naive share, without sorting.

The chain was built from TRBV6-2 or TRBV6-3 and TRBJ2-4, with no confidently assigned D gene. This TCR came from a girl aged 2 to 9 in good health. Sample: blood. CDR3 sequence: CASSSLTNTLAKNIQYF. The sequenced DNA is TGTGCCAGCAGTTCCCTGACAAACACCCTAGCCAAAAACATTCAGTACTTC.